This T cell receptor (beta chain) appears in the sequencing data of a study of cytomegalovirus exposure and HLA in healthy donors. Study details: In a previous analysis, nearly 120 million unique TCR beta sequences were found from 170 million or so T cells. General study points: V- and J-gene trimming of TCR beta was linked (in a later analysis) to a missense DCLRE1C variant. The study put under 200 TCR beta chains on its list as cytomegalovirus-associated. Three of the chains that were CMV-associated were confirmed in vitro to be specific for CMV antigens.

For this clone: Its antigen is currently unknown.

The trim removed 8 bases at V and 7 bases at J, leaving 7 bases unmatched. CDR3 length: 13 residues. Germline CDR1 and CDR2: SQVTM and ANQGSEA. The primer mix had 60 Vbeta and 13 Jbeta primers. Sequencing was performed with immunoSEQ multiplex PCR; in TCRdb, only in-frame clones are kept and a portion is missing. The sample yields over 200,000 clones, around nine tenths seen once. The sequenced material came from PBMCs. The V call is TRBV29-1, the J call TRBJ1-3; 11 nucleotides line up with TRBD1. The receptor's source is a woman under 30 in good health and CMV-seronegative. The CDR3 DNA reads as TGCAGCTCCCTGGGGGACAGGGGGAACACCATATATTTT. This translates into CSSLGDRGNTIYF.